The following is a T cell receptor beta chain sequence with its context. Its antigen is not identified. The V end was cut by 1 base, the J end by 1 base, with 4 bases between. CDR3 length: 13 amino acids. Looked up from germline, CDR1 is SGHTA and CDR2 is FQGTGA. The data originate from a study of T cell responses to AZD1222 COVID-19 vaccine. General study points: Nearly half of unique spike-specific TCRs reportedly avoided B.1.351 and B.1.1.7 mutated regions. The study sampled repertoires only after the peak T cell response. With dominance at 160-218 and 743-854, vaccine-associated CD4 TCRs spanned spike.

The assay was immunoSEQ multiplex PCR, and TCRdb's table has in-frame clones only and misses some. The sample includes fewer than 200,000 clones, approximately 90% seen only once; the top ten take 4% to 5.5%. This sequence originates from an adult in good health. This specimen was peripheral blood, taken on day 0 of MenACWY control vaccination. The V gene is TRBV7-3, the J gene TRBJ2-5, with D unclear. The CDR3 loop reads CASSLRGQETQYF. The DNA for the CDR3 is TGTGCCAGCAGCTTAAGGGGCCAAGAGACCCAGTACTTC.